This T cell receptor beta chain was captured by sequencing in a study of T cell responses to AZD1222 COVID-19 vaccine. TCRdb's copy holds only in-frame clones and misses some; the assay was immunoSEQ multiplex PCR. Of around 130,000 clones listed, approximately 86% are singletons. Comments on this clone: Antigen unknown.

V lost 0 bases, J lost 11 bases, and 16 bases lay in between. CDR1 is MNHEY, CDR2 SMNVEV, per germline (reference sequence). There are 14 residues in the CDR3. Whole-study findings and limits: Possibly, clonal diversity was underestimated; donors were largely white British and included more females. Nearly half of unique spike-specific TCRs reportedly avoided B.1.351 and B.1.1.7 mutated regions. Sampling that yielded the repertoires occurred only after the peak T cell response.

The sequence was collected from an adult who received the AZD1222 COVID-19 vaccine. Specimen: peripheral blood, collected 28 days after the second AZD1222 dose. The V and J genes are TRBV27 and TRBJ1-1, with D maybe TRBD1 (5 bases). The CDR3 sequence is CASSLSGSGGSAFF. The DNA of the CDR3 is TGTGCCAGCAGTTTATCCGGCAGTGGGGGTTCGGCTTTCTTT.